The subject of this entry is one T cell receptor beta chain. This clone came up once. This receptor's antigen is unknown. One base away there is no much larger clone; base qualities are not given. V drops 7 bases and J drops 0 bases, leaving 0 bases in between. CDR3 length: 11 amino acids, cysteine to phenylalanine. Only the CDR3 DNA is retained, 33 bases long and in frame from the first base. The germline V gene yields MDHEN for CDR1 and SYDVKM for CDR2. The data were obtained in a study of CD8+ T cells in alopecia areata (dated by TCRdb to about 2018). Background for the entire study: Treated patients were enrolled in an open-label pilot trial of oral tofacitinib, 5 to 10 mg twice daily, for moderate-to-severe alopecia areata. Patients received tofacitinib for 6 to 18 months and were then followed off drug for 6 months to check for delayed response and recurrence. In treated patients, disease severity was measured using the SALT score, which gives the percentage of scalp surface area affected. In both human patients and the C3H/HeJ mouse model, the study applied high-throughput TCRbeta sequencing to look at T cell clonal expansion in alopecia areata. Scalp tissue and sorted CD4+ and CD8+ peripheral blood T cells from patchy and totalis/universalis alopecia areata patients and from healthy controls were covered by human TCRbeta sequencing. Tofacitinib-treated patients had biopsies at baseline and at 4 and 24 weeks of treatment, with a later scalp biopsy in several patients. Scalp clonality was compared among normal scalp (n=4), patchy alopecia areata scalp (n=8), and alopecia totalis/universalis scalp (n=8). RNA came from the PAXgene miRNA kit for fixed scalp, the miRNeasy kit for PBMCs, and the RNeasy kit for mouse skin. Amplification of TCRbeta CDR3 regions was done by immunoSEQ multiplex PCR using 35 Vbeta forward primers and 13 Jbeta reverse primers.

Interpreted using the paper, the time point label stands for: 24 weeks on oral tofacitinib. The treatment or condition label corresponds to: oral pan-JAK inhibitor, 5-10 mg twice daily. Lesional scalp punch biopsies and peripheral blood were obtained from alopecia areata patients. After PBMCs were isolated by density centrifugation and stained for CD3, CD4 and CD8, a FACSAria was used to sort CD4+ and CD8+ T cells. Library preparation employed the immunoSEQ multiplex PCR assay. RNA was extracted from all samples and reverse transcribed into cDNA as template for TCR sequencing. First-strand cDNA was synthesized using SuperScript III with a 2:1 mix of oligo-dT and random hexamers. A synthetic immune receptor repertoire was used to assess amplification bias, and residual bias was removed computationally. Per the source publication's procedure: Raw reads were preprocessed for error removal, and CDR3 was defined according to IMGT conventions as running from the conserved cysteine to phenylalanine. Clonality was computed as 1 minus the Shannon entropy, with the entropy normalized by log2 of the number of productive unique TCRs. Whether scalp clones were CD4 or CD8 was inferred by matching scalp TCRbeta sequences against CD4 and CD8 repertoires sorted from blood. Here the immuneACCESS table is served through TCRdb, limited to in-frame sequences with V and J called. Missing clones are a known gap in these copies; in checked studies unresolved V genes cover under half, and the rest lacks a known reason. That table supplies the V and J calls and clone size; D and trimming were determined from the DNA. This sample gives roughly 40,000 clones in total; roughly 92% of them show up just once. The biggest ten clones account for about 20% of the sample.

General conclusions and limits of the study: Because the treated cohort was small and had only one nonresponder, larger studies are needed to examine links between baseline CD8+ expansion and response. Tofacitinib significantly lowered scalp clonality and the number of expanded CD8+ clones among the top 100 scalp clones. Shared TCR sequences between patients were less evident than in mice, which may be partly attributable to HLA diversity in the patient population. Higher clonality and more expanded CD8+ clones were observed in lesional scalp than in normal scalp, particularly in alopecia totalis/universalis, a finding suggestive of antigenic drive. Scalp TCR repertoire analysis is complicated because resident alphabeta T cells in normal human skin are also sequenced, whereas mouse skin is dominated by gammadelta T cells. During tofacitinib treatment, many expanded lesional clones remained in scalp and blood, and this persistence may partly explain relapse after treatment is stopped.

The chain links TRBV28 with TRBJ2-2; no D segment can be confidently identified. The specimen was CD8+ T cells sorted from blood, collected at week 24, from a patient treated with tofacitinib. The TCR sequence derives from a human donor with alopecia areata. CDR3 loop: CASTNTGELFF. The sequenced DNA: TGTGCCAGCACGAACACCGGGGAGCTGTTTTTT.